This T cell receptor beta chain was captured by sequencing in a study of resident and recirculating memory T cells in vitiligo. Assay used: immunoSEQ multiplex PCR; TCRdb lists only in-frame clones, some missing. The data hold approximately 69,000 clones, with roughly 92% observed a single time. Trimming removed 0 bases at V and 0 bases at J, with 3 bases between. This CDR3 region has 13 residues. The V gene's germline CDR1 is SGDLS and CDR2 YYNGEE. The receptor's source is a male donor with vitiligo. Sequencing input: blood. The V call is TRBV9, the J call TRBJ1-1, with D hard to call. The CDR3 coding sequence is TGTGCCAGCAGCGTAGTCGTGAACACTGAAGCTTTCTTT. It codes for CASSVVVNTEAFF.